This T cell receptor beta chain originates from a study of OX40 agonist ivuxolimab in advanced cancers. Study at large: Melanoma, hepatocellular carcinoma, head and neck or renal cell cancer occurred in dose-escalation patients.

The repertoire was sequenced with immunoSEQ multiplex PCR; TCRdb's copy has only in-frame clones and lacks some. This table has about 60,000 clones, 90% to 95% appearing once. The V gene end was trimmed by 3 bases and the J gene end by 4 bases; junction bases not matched to a gene: 1. Germline loops: CDR1 SGHAT, CDR2 FQNNGV. This CDR3 has 14 residues. The chain joins TRBV11-2 to TRBJ2-3, with 10 nucleotides matching TRBD2. This sequence originates from an adult with an advanced solid tumor such as melanoma, head and neck, liver or kidney cancer. The sequenced sample was CD4+ or CD8+ T cells sorted from blood, obtained in a trial of the OX40 agonist ivuxolimab. The CDR3 DNA reads as TGTGCCAGCAGCTTGACTAGCGGGCCAGATACGCAGTATTTT. This codes for CASSLTSGPDTQYF. Variable domain in full (rest from reference TRBV11-2 and TRBJ2-3): EAGVAQSPRYKIIEKRQSVAFWCNPISGHATLYWYQQILGQGPKLLIQFQNNGVVDDSQLPKDRFSAERLKGVDSTLKIQPAKLEDSAVYLCASSLTSGPDTQYFGPGTRLTVL.